Presented here are 22 T cell receptor beta chains from one specimen sequenced in a study of a mutant IDH1 vaccine in newly diagnosed glioma. Only in-frame clones appear in the TCRdb table, and some are missing; sequencing was by immunoSEQ multiplex PCR. The repertoire holds 25,000 to 35,000 clones, approximately 80% seen once, with about 21% in the top ten. As to time point: baseline, week 1 (first vaccination visit). Documented treatment: pre-vaccination baseline after standard-of-care therapy. The starting material was PBMCs, obtained from a glioma patient treated with radiotherapy, temozolomide or both. The receptors here all came from a man aged 30-40 years with glioma.

The count of this clone is one. The chain links TRBV2 to TRBJ1-5; 7 nucleotides line up with TRBD1. The trim removed 0 bases at V and 2 bases at J, leaving 7 bases unmatched. Germline V lookup: CDR1 SNHLY, CDR2 FYNNEI. The CDR3 is made up of 17 amino acids. CDR3 nucleotides: TGTGCCAGCAGTGAAGCGACAGGGCCATGGGGCAATCAGCCCCAGCATTTT. Translation: CASSEATGPWGNQPQHF.

The chain couples TRBV5-6 to TRBJ1-1; TRBD1 might be the D (5 bases). Trimming cost V 0 bases and J 1 base, with 10 bases left between them. The CDR3 covers 15 residues. CDR1 is SGHDT, CDR2 YYEEEE, per germline. The CDR3 here is CASSLVNRQNTEAFF. The CDR3 coding sequence is TGTGCCAGCAGCTTGGTTAACAGGCAGAACACTGAAGCTTTCTTT.

The table lists this clone with a few counts. The chain employs TRBV19 and TRBJ1-1, with unresolved D. CDR3 length equals 14 residues. Germline V gene sequence: CDR1 LNHDA, CDR2 SQIVND (reference sequence). Between the trimmed V and J ends, which lost 3 bases and 8 bases, there was a span of 16 bases. In DNA, the CDR3 is TGTGCCAGTAGTATTGTCTCCCACGCTGGGGAAGCTTTCTTT. Amino acid sequence: CASSIVSHAGEAFF.

This clone was picked up one time. The rearrangement links TRBV30 to TRBJ1-5, with 8 bases lining up with TRBD1. The junction had 8 bases not matched to a gene; V was cut back by 3 bases and J by 4 bases. Germline CDR1 reads GTSNPN; CDR2 reads SVGIG (reference sequence). This CDR3 comprises 15 residues. CDR3 residues: CAWSGGQGWNQPQHF. For the CDR3, the DNA is TGTGCCTGGAGCGGAGGACAGGGCTGGAATCAGCCCCAGCATTTT.

J is TRBJ2-5 and V is TRBV6-1; D unresolved. Per the germline V gene, CDR1 is MNHNS and CDR2 is SASEGT. The CDR3 covers 15 residues. V was shortened by 7 bases and J by 4 bases, with 19 bases between the two germline ends. The DNA for the CDR3 is TGTGCCAGCAATGGGAACGCCCCAACCCGAGAGACCCAGTACTTC. This sequence encodes CASNGNAPTRETQYF.

The chain recombines TRBV14 with TRBJ1-2, with 8 bases aligning to TRBD1. The CDR3 is made up of 14 amino acids. V lost 3 bases to trimming and J lost 8 bases; unmatched junction nucleotides: 8. Germline loops: CDR1 SGHDN, CDR2 FVKESK. The CDR3 spells CASSQNTGGQGYTF. The CDR3 DNA reads TGTGCCAGCAGCCAGAACACAGGGGGGCAAGGCTACACCTTC.

In regard to this clone: Compared with germline, one end of the junction differs, possibly owing to a read error. This chain uses TRBV18 with TRBJ2-7; 7 bases line up with TRBD2. Per the germline V gene, CDR1 is KGHSH and CDR2 is LQKENI. This CDR3 comprises 17 residues. The CDR3 DNA reads as TGTGCCAGCTCGCCACGGGCTAGCGGAGGAAGCTCCTACGAGCAGTACTTC. Translated, it gives CASSPRASGGSSYEQYF.

The V call is TRBV16, the J call TRBJ1-3; D is ambiguous. Looked up from germline, CDR1 is KGHSY and CDR2 is FQNENV. V was trimmed by 0 bases and J by 8 bases, leaving 11 bases between them. The length of the CDR3 is 14 residues. CDR3 in DNA: TGTGCCAGCAGCCAATCTGGATCGGAGGACACCATATATTTT. It translates to CASSQSGSEDTIYF.

Of note for this clone: Its ends do not fully match the called genes, so a read error is possible. The CDR3 spells CASSLSLGQAVRF. The CDR3 DNA reads as TGTGCCAGCAGTTTATCGTTGGGGCAGGCCGTCCGCTTC. The V and J genes are TRBV28 and TRBJ1-2, with a tentative D call TRBD1 (5 bases). This CDR3 region has 13 residues. The germline CDR1 and CDR2 sequences are MDHEN and SYDVKM.

This clone was seen only once. The chain carries TRBV29-1 and TRBJ2-2; 7 bases match TRBD1. The CDR3 is 13 amino acids. The germline gives CDR1 SQVTM, CDR2 ANQGSEA. Germline trimming cut 5 bases from V and 5 bases from J; bases unmatched to any gene: 5. CDR3 loop: CSVQTGLTGELFF. CDR3 DNA: TGCAGCGTTCAGACAGGGTTAACCGGGGAGCTGTTTTTT.

The chain carries TRBV5-1 and TRBJ2-3, with no clear D. Germline V lookup: CDR1 SGHRS, CDR2 YFSETQ. Trimming shortened V by 1 base and J by 6 bases, and 12 bases separated the two germline ends. The CDR3 sequence is 14 residues long. The CDR3: CASSLTVFEDTQYF. The CDR3 coding sequence is TGCGCCAGCAGCTTGACGGTTTTCGAGGATACGCAGTATTTT.

The rearrangement links TRBV7-9 to TRBJ2-3; D call uncertain. This CDR3 contains 15 residues. V lost 0 bases and J lost 3, with 10 bases in between. Germline CDR1 reads SEHNR; CDR2 reads FQNEAQ (reference sequence). CDR3 in amino acids: CASSLAPSGTDTQYF. CDR3 nucleotides: TGTGCCAGCAGCTTAGCCCCCAGTGGAACAGATACGCAGTATTTT.

This chain connects TRBV2 to TRBJ1-3, with a weak D call TRBD1 (5 bases). This CDR3 has 14 amino acids. V lost 4 bases and J lost 0, with 7 bases in between. Germline V gene sequence: CDR1 SNHLY, CDR2 FYNNEI. For the CDR3, the DNA is TGTGCCAGCAGTGTGGACAACTCTGGAAACACCATATATTTT. This sequence encodes CASSVDNSGNTIYF.

Here the CDR3 DNA reads TGTGCCAGCAGCTTAGAAGGCAGGGTCTACGAGCAGTACTTC. This translates into CASSLEGRVYEQYF. The chain employs TRBV11-2 and TRBJ2-7; the D gene is possibly TRBD1 (5 bases). The CDR3 totals 14 residues. From germline, CDR1 is SGHAT and CDR2 FQNNGV. The germline V and J ends were trimmed by 0 bases and 3 bases, with 9 bases remaining between them.

V is TRBV19 and J is TRBJ2-1, with no clear D. The CDR3 covers 14 residues. The ends were cut back, 5 bases at V and 6 bases at J, with 14 bases in the middle. Germline V gene data show CDR1 as LNHDA and CDR2 as SQIVND (reference sequence). The CDR3 is CASSEQRLGNEQFF. The DNA of the CDR3 is TGTGCCAGTAGTGAACAGCGTTTAGGCAATGAGCAGTTCTTC.

The rearrangement links TRBV5-6 to TRBJ1-2, with 8 bases that match TRBD1. V lost 6 bases and J lost 8; bases outside the gene matches: 21. The CDR3 spans 17 residues. Germline loops: CDR1 SGHDT, CDR2 YYEEEE. CDR3 residues: CASMPLGTGHNPPGYTF. The CDR3 region has the DNA TGTGCCAGCATGCCCCTAGGGACAGGCCATAATCCCCCGGGCTACACCTTC.

The V call is TRBV5-6, the J call TRBJ2-7; tentatively, D is TRBD2 (6 bases). The germline gives CDR1 SGHDT, CDR2 YYEEEE. This CDR3 comprises 14 residues. Trimming pared 4 bases from V and 2 bases from J, leaving 13 bases between. The CDR3 is CASSPRREPYEQYF. The CDR3 DNA reads as TGTGCCAGCAGCCCGCGGAGGGAACCCTACGAGCAGTACTTC. The full variable domain, with the rest looked up from reference TRBV5-6 and TRBJ2-7, is DAGVTQSPTHLIKTRGQQVTLRCSPKSGHDTVSWYQQALGQGPQFIFQYYEEEERQRGNFPDRFSGHQFPNYSSELNVNALLLGDSALYLCASSPRREPYEQYFGPGTRLTVT.

CDR3: CASSQDLGASTDTQYF. For the CDR3, the DNA is TGCGCCAGCAGCCAAGATCTGGGCGCCAGCACAGATACGCAGTATTTT. The chain recombines TRBV4-3 with TRBJ2-3; D unclear. The CDR3 loop spans 16 amino acids. Germline V gene data show CDR1 as LGHNA and CDR2 as YSLEER. Trimming cost V 0 bases and J 0 bases, with 10 bases left between them.

This chain connects TRBV27 to TRBJ2-5; D is perhaps TRBD1 (6 bases). Germline V gene sequence: CDR1 MNHEY, CDR2 SMNVEV (reference sequence). The CDR3 has 15 residues. Trimming pared 6 bases from V and 2 bases from J, leaving 16 bases between. CDR3: CASSLNRDTQETQYF. The CDR3 DNA follows: TGTGCCAGCAGCTTAAACCGGGACACACAAGAGACCCAGTACTTC.

The chain recombines TRBV13 with TRBJ1-1, with 7 bases matching TRBD1. Germline V gene lookup returns CDR1 PRHDT and CDR2 FYEKMQ (reference sequence). The CDR3 runs 13 residues. V shed 5 bases, J shed 4 bases, and the junction held 4 bases outside the gene matches. CDR3 sequence: CASSLRDSTEAFF. DNA of the CDR3: TGTGCCAGCAGCCTCCGGGACAGCACTGAAGCTTTCTTT.

The chain links TRBV19 to TRBJ2-1, with TRBD2 identical over 12 bases. There are 14 residues in the CDR3. Unmatched junction bases numbered 2, after V lost 3 bases and J lost 8 bases. Germline V gene lookup returns CDR1 LNHDA and CDR2 SQIVND (reference sequence). The CDR3 protein is CASSMRLAGDEQFF. In nucleotides, the CDR3 is TGTGCCAGTAGTATGCGACTAGCGGGAGATGAGCAGTTCTTC.

V is TRBV7-2 and J is TRBJ2-2; D is possibly TRBD2 (5 bases). Trimming removed 4 bases from V and 5 bases from J, with 17 bases in between. CDR3 length: 16 residues. CDR1 SGHTA and CDR2 FQGNSA come from the germline V gene. The CDR3 reads CASSSGWTAATGELFF. The DNA of the CDR3 is TGTGCCAGCAGCTCGGGGTGGACGGCAGCAACCGGGGAGCTGTTTTTT.